A single sample is the source of the 21 T cell receptor beta chains below, sequenced in a study of cytomegalovirus exposure and HLA in healthy donors. Primers for the PCR totalled 60 Vbeta and 13 Jbeta. Generated by immunoSEQ multiplex PCR, the TCRdb table keeps only in-frame clones and is missing some. The data hold 100,000 to 150,000 clones, with roughly 80% observed a single time. Sequenced sample: PBMCs. The receptors derive from a young man in good health and CMV-seronegative.

The chain is built from TRBV9 and TRBJ2-3; 9 bases are a match to TRBD2. V was clipped by 2 bases and J by 6 bases; unmatched bases: 13. The CDR3 sequence is 17 residues long. Germline loops: CDR1 SGDLS, CDR2 YYNGEE. The CDR3 loop is CASSVDPSGTSRDTQYF. The CDR3, as DNA: TGTGCCAGCAGCGTCGACCCGAGCGGGACTAGCAGGGATACGCAGTATTTT.

The genes are TRBV5-1 and TRBJ1-1, with TRBD1 matching over 8 bases. The V and J ends lost 4 bases and 1 base, in that order; junction bases with no gene match: 3. Germline V gene lookup returns CDR1 SGHRS and CDR2 YFSETQ. The CDR3 contains 14 residues. Here the CDR3 DNA reads TGCGCCAGCAGCCGGACAGGGCCGAACACTGAAGCTTTCTTT. This sequence encodes CASSRTGPNTEAFF.

This clone turned up a few times. This chain uses TRBV4-1 with TRBJ1-1; D is unclear. The V end was cut by 5 bases, the J end by 5 bases, with 12 bases between. CDR3 length: 13 amino acids. CDR1 MGHRA and CDR2 YSYEKL come from the germline V gene. This chain's CDR3 is CASSLAGGTEAFF. The CDR3 nucleotides are TGCGCCAGCAGCTTAGCGGGTGGGACTGAAGCTTTCTTT.

This chain links TRBV19 with TRBJ2-7, with TRBD1 matching over 8 bases. CDR1 is LNHDA and CDR2 is SQIVND in the germline V gene (reference sequence). This CDR3 is 16 amino acids long. With 6 bases clipped from V and 2 bases from J, the junction kept 12 bases outside the gene matches. In nucleotides, the CDR3 is TGTGCCAGTAGCGCGATTGGCAGGGGGCAACCCTACGAGCAGTACTTC. This sequence encodes CASSAIGRGQPYEQYF.

The rearrangement links TRBV19 to TRBJ1-1; no clear D. The germline V gene encodes CDR1 LNHDA and CDR2 SQIVND (reference sequence). The germline V and J ends were trimmed by 7 bases and 2 bases, with 14 bases remaining between them. The CDR3 is 14 residues long. This CDR3 is CASTDDLPNTEAFF. DNA for the CDR3: TGTGCCAGTACCGATGACTTACCCAACACTGAAGCTTTCTTT.

This clone is a singleton in its sample. The chain uses TRBV2 and TRBJ1-5; tentatively, D is TRBD1 (5 bases). The CDR3 spans 15 residues. V lost 5 bases and J lost 0, with 11 bases in between. Germline CDR1 and CDR2: SNHLY and FYNNEI. CDR3 sequence (DNA): TGTGCCAGCAGTCTAGACAGCTATAGCAATCAGCCCCAGCATTTT. Its translation: CASSLDSYSNQPQHF.

The chain employs TRBV9 and TRBJ2-7; TRBD2 aligns across 12 bases. This CDR3 region has 16 residues. V gave up 0 bases and J gave up 2 bases; unmatched junction bases: 3. Germline CDR1 and CDR2: SGDLS and YYNGEE. The CDR3 region has the DNA TGTGCCAGCAGCGTAGGTACTAGCGGGGGGCCCTACGAGCAGTACTTC. This translates into CASSVGTSGGPYEQYF.

The chain is built from TRBV9 and TRBJ1-2, with D perhaps TRBD1 (5 bases). V gave up 4 bases and J gave up 7 bases, with 11 bases separating them. The length of the CDR3 is 12 residues. The V gene's germline CDR1 is SGDLS and CDR2 YYNGEE. CDR3: CASSLSGVGYTF. CDR3 in DNA: TGTGCCAGCAGCCTCTCGGGGGTTGGCTACACCTTC.

The chain combines TRBV6-1 with TRBJ1-1; 8 positions agree with TRBD1. This CDR3 is 14 amino acids long. The germline V gene encodes CDR1 MNHNS and CDR2 SASEGT. Trimming removed 5 bases from V and 4 bases from J; junction bases left unmatched: 6. CDR3 sequence reads: CASSPRGLSTEAFF. The CDR3 DNA is TGTGCCAGCAGTCCCAGGGGGCTGAGCACTGAAGCTTTCTTT.

This clone showed up just once. The chain uses TRBV9 and TRBJ2-1; TRBD2 matches 12 bases. The CDR3 is 15 residues long. J gave up 5 bases and V 6 bases, and 6 bases lay outside the gene matches. Looked up from germline, CDR1 is SGDLS and CDR2 is YYNGEE. CDR3 sequence (DNA): TGTGCCAGCAAAGGGGGACTAGCGGGTCACAATGAGCAGTTCTTC. This codes for CASKGGLAGHNEQFF. Full variable domain (remainder filled in from reference TRBV9 and TRBJ2-1): DSGVTQTPKHLITATGQRVTLRCSPRSGDLSVYWYQQSLDQGLQFLIQYYNGEERAKGNILERFSAQQFPDLHSELNLSSLELGDSALYFCASKGGLAGHNEQFFGPGTRLTVL.

The chain employs TRBV2 and TRBJ2-7, with 7 bases lining up with TRBD2. Near its end, the DNA agrees better with TRBJ2-5, so the J call may be wrong. The CDR3 sequence is 15 residues long. The germline V gene has CDR1 SNHLY and CDR2 FYNNEI. CDR3 sequence (DNA): TGTGCCAGCAGTGACGACAGATGGGGGACTACGACCCAGTACTTC. Its protein product is CASSDDRWGTTTQYF.

This clone was detected once. The J gene is TRBJ2-4, the V gene TRBV25-1, with a possible D match to TRBD1 (6 bases). In germline, CDR1 is MGHDK, CDR2 SYGVNS. This CDR3 contains 15 residues. V was trimmed by 2 bases and J by 0 bases, leaving 8 bases between them. The CDR3 here is CASSEGGLAKNIQYF. The CDR3 DNA reads as TGTGCCAGCAGTGAAGGGGGCTTAGCCAAAAACATTCAGTACTTC.

This chain uses TRBV6-5 with TRBJ2-1, with D possibly TRBD1 on 6 matching bases. Between the trimmed V and J ends, which lost 6 bases and 4 bases, there was a span of 13 bases. The CDR3 has 14 residues. Per germline, CDR1 MNHEY and CDR2 SVGAGI. The CDR3 here is CASSPGTPYNEQFF. CDR3 sequence (DNA): TGTGCCAGCAGCCCCGGGACACCTTACAATGAGCAGTTCTTC.

This clone was counted a single time. This rearrangement joins TRBV5-1 to TRBJ1-1; 11 nucleotides match TRBD1. Per the germline V gene, CDR1 is SGHRS and CDR2 is YFSETQ. V was pared by 5 bases and J by 7 bases, with 7 bases of the junction left unmatched. This CDR3 contains 14 residues. DNA for the CDR3: TGCGCCAGCAGACAAAGGACAGGGGGCATTGAAGCTTTCTTT. It translates to CASRQRTGGIEAFF.

The chain combines TRBV5-1 with TRBJ2-7, with 13 bases aligning to TRBD2. CDR1 is SGHRS, CDR2 YFSETQ, per germline. The CDR3 runs to 15 residues. V dropped 4 bases and J dropped 4; count of bases not matched to a gene: 5. The CDR3 sequence: CASSPLAGGPYEQYF. In DNA form, the CDR3 reads TGCGCCAGCAGCCCACTAGCGGGGGGGCCTTACGAGCAGTACTTC.

This clone was detected a few times. The genes are TRBV7-3 and TRBJ2-2; 14 positions agree with TRBD2. The V segment lost 4 bases and the J segment 4 bases; nucleotides outside the gene matches: 8. Germline-derived CDR1 and CDR2 are SGHTA and FQGTGA. The length of the CDR3 is 18 residues. This CDR3 is CASSYTGTSGGFTGELFF. The CDR3 bases are TGTGCCAGCAGCTATACCGGGACTAGCGGGGGTTTCACCGGGGAGCTGTTTTTT.

This chain joins TRBV13 and TRBJ1-3, with a tentative D call TRBD1 (5 bases). Germline V gives CDR1 PRHDT, CDR2 FYEKMQ (reference sequence). The CDR3 covers 14 residues. Trimming shortened V by 7 bases and J by 7 bases, and 17 bases separated the two germline ends. CDR3: CASNSRGVGNTIYF. CDR3 nucleotide sequence: TGTGCCAGCAACTCACGGGGGGTTGGGAACACCATATATTTT.

The CDR3 reads CASSSLRDFPTDTQYF. The CDR3 DNA sequence: TGTGCCAGCAGCTCTCTCCGGGACTTTCCCACAGATACGCAGTATTTT. The gene calls are TRBV7-2 and TRBJ2-3, with TRBD2 as a possible D gene (6 bases). Germline assignment: CDR1 SGHTA and CDR2 FQGNSA. CDR3 size: 16 residues. Trimming removed 4 bases at V and 2 bases at J, with 16 bases between.

V is TRBV4-1 and J is TRBJ1-4; D is ambiguous. Trimming left V 4 bases short and J 4 bases short, with 10 bases between. Germline V gene data show CDR1 as MGHRA and CDR2 as YSYEKL. This CDR3 is built from 14 residues. The CDR3 is CASSPTWVNEKLFF. The DNA for the CDR3 is TGCGCCAGCAGCCCGACATGGGTTAATGAAAAACTGTTTTTT.

The rearrangement joins TRBV4-1 to TRBJ1-1; D is undetermined. The germline V gene encodes CDR1 MGHRA and CDR2 YSYEKL. V shed 0 bases and J shed 8 bases, with 10 bases lying between them. CDR3 size: 13 residues. This CDR3 is CASSQDPTREAFF. In DNA, the CDR3 is TGCGCCAGCAGCCAAGATCCGACACGCGAAGCTTTCTTT.

V is TRBV2 and J is TRBJ1-3; D perhaps matches TRBD1 (6 bases). The CDR3 runs 15 residues. Trimming left V 6 bases short and J 3 bases short, with 15 bases between. Germline assignment: CDR1 SNHLY and CDR2 FYNNEI. This CDR3 is CASSPERGYGNTIYF. CDR3 nucleotide sequence: TGTGCCAGCAGCCCGGAGAGGGGGTATGGAAACACCATATATTTT.